These T cell receptor beta chains were read from a single sample in a study of beta chain features in type 1 diabetes. The method was immunoSEQ multiplex PCR; TCRdb's version includes in-frame clones alone and lacks a portion of them. This sample has 640,000 or so clones, with roughly 13% found just once. Source material: naive CD4+ T cells from blood. These receptors came from a man between 18 and 35 years old with type 1 diabetes. CDR3s leave out the opening cysteine and the closing phenylalanine or tryptophan. A D gene is named only where the DNA matches it firmly.

len: 12; d_gene: -; v_gene: TRBV6-5; j_gene: TRBJ1-1; CDR3aa: ASSYSNRVTEAF
len: 14; d_gene: -; v_gene: TRBV9; j_gene: TRBJ2-7; CDR3aa: ASSASTNPRSYEQY
len: 12; d_gene: TRBD1; v_gene: TRBV7-9; j_gene: TRBJ1-4; CDR3aa: ASSLGRGNEKLF
len: 8; d_gene: -; v_gene: TRBV30; j_gene: TRBJ2-7; CDR3aa: AWGGYEQY
len: 9; d_gene: TRBD1; v_gene: TRBV29-1; j_gene: TRBJ1-2; CDR3aa: SAGQDYGYT
len: 9; d_gene: -; v_gene: TRBV6-5; j_gene: TRBJ2-1; CDR3aa: ASSSGTQQF
len: 14; d_gene: TRBD1; v_gene: TRBV6-5; j_gene: TRBJ1-2; CDR3aa: ASSYDRDSTNYGYT
len: 11; d_gene: -; v_gene: TRBV6-1; j_gene: TRBJ2-4; CDR3aa: ASRQGLKNIQY
len: 11; d_gene: -; v_gene: TRBV7-9; j_gene: TRBJ1-2; CDR3aa: ASSLGEEDGYT
len: 12; d_gene: -; v_gene: TRBV9; j_gene: -; CDR3aa: ASSVLGAPNEQY
len: 11; d_gene: -; v_gene: TRBV18; j_gene: TRBJ2-5; CDR3aa: ASSLGVQETQY
len: 10; d_gene: -; v_gene: TRBV30; j_gene: TRBJ2-3; CDR3aa: AWSVLTDTQY
len: 14; d_gene: TRBD1; v_gene: TRBV10-3; j_gene: TRBJ2-1; CDR3aa: AISGTGVGPYNEQF
len: 8; d_gene: -; v_gene: TRBV20-1; j_gene: TRBJ1-1; CDR3aa: RRGDTEAF
len: 11; d_gene: -; v_gene: TRBV30; j_gene: TRBJ1-1; CDR3aa: AWSVSPDTEAF
len: 13; d_gene: -; v_gene: TRBV18; j_gene: TRBJ1-3; CDR3aa: ASSPPGQSGNTIY
len: 14; d_gene: TRBD2; v_gene: TRBV2; j_gene: TRBJ2-1; CDR3aa: ASSVQSGGALDEQF
len: 13; d_gene: TRBD1; v_gene: TRBV4-1; j_gene: TRBJ1-4; CDR3aa: ASRATGVANEKLF
len: 14; d_gene: -; v_gene: TRBV25-1; j_gene: TRBJ2-3; CDR3aa: ASSEYRTSPADTQY
len: 12; d_gene: TRBD1; v_gene: TRBV18; j_gene: TRBJ1-1; CDR3aa: ASSPGQKNTEAF
len: 9; d_gene: TRBD1; v_gene: TRBV28; j_gene: TRBJ1-2; CDR3aa: ATARDRGYT
len: 15; d_gene: -; v_gene: TRBV11-2; j_gene: TRBJ2-3; CDR3aa: ASSLVGGPGGTDTQY
len: 12; d_gene: -; v_gene: TRBV7-6; j_gene: TRBJ2-5; CDR3aa: ASSLGRHGETQY
len: 10; d_gene: TRBD2; v_gene: TRBV19; j_gene: TRBJ2-7; CDR3aa: ASSSGGHEQY
len: 15; d_gene: TRBD1; v_gene: TRBV4-1; j_gene: TRBJ1-5; CDR3aa: ASSQPTGVRGNQPQH
len: 13; d_gene: TRBD1; v_gene: TRBV5-1; j_gene: TRBJ2-5; CDR3aa: ASSDGTGLGETQY
len: 11; d_gene: -; v_gene: TRBV13; j_gene: TRBJ2-5; CDR3aa: ASSFRGWETQY
len: 10; d_gene: -; v_gene: TRBV6-1; j_gene: TRBJ2-1; CDR3aa: ASSEASNEQF
len: 12; d_gene: -; v_gene: TRBV6-6; j_gene: TRBJ1-6; CDR3aa: ASRGPLLFSPLH
len: 12; d_gene: TRBD1; v_gene: TRBV19; j_gene: TRBJ1-1; CDR3aa: ASSPDRGRTEAF